In its sample, the clone carrying this TCR beta chain was seen once. Its antigen is as yet unknown. The germline V gene has CDR1 PRHDT and CDR2 FYEKMQ (reference sequence). The CDR3 contains 15 residues. V lost 3 bases to trimming and J lost 7 bases, with 18 bases between them. Among the patients, none had received any treatment before thyroid surgery. The data were taken from a study of metastatic and nonmetastatic thyroid tumors. In the study overall: Samples came from malignant and benign thyroid patients, and repertoires were compared across blood and tumor or nodule tissue.

Overall study results and limits: A significant increase in TCR beta diversity was reportedly seen in malignant thyroid tumors relative to benign nodules, in blood and tumor.

In the study's own analysis: Differences in CDR3 between clinicopathological groups were drawn on to build a classifier intended to discriminate distant-metastatic papillary thyroid cancer patients. TCRdb reassembled clones from the PCR reads with MiXCR. For this entry, the V and J calls and clone size follow TCRdb and not the study's own pipeline. The sample includes 30,000 to 40,000 clones, 25% to 30% of them seen just once. V is TRBV13 and J is TRBJ1-2; D unclear. The clonotype originates from a female donor with papillary thyroid cancer or a benign thyroid nodule (not recorded which). Some clones in this sample may be carry-over from other donors' samples. The specimen sequenced was blood. The DNA for the CDR3 is TGTGCCAGCAGCTTTTGGGGAGAGGTGGCTCGTGGCTACACCTTC. Translation gives CASSFWGEVARGYTF.